This T cell receptor (beta chain) originates from a study of early T cells in non-severe SARS-CoV-2 infection. With 4 bases removed from V and 8 bases from J, the gap between germline ends came to 9 bases. Germline V gene data show CDR1 as SQVTM and CDR2 as ANQGSEA. The CDR3 extends over 11 amino acids. Unique molecular identifiers (one per individual cDNA molecule) were attached. TCRdb called the 5' RACE reads again in MiXCR, with one record for every CDR3 protein. The sample has about 83,000 distinct CDR3 sequences, roughly 13% seen once; the top ten hold 3%. The chain links TRBV29-1 to TRBJ2-1, with D maybe TRBD1 (5 bases). The receptor was derived from an adult who was a healthcare worker with PCR-confirmed SARS-CoV-2 infection or an uninfected control (not recorded which). The material sequenced was whole blood. In DNA, the CDR3 is TGCAGCGTTGCACAGGACCATGAGCAGTTCTTC. Translation gives CSVAQDHEQFF.